The rows below give T cell receptor beta chains drawn from one sample of a study of Ad26.COV2.S vaccination and SARS-CoV-2 variants. The data were produced by immunoSEQ multiplex PCR, yet TCRdb's version contains in-frame clones alone and is incomplete. Of around 170,000 clones listed, roughly 87% were seen once; the top ten hold about 5.9%. The sample here was peripheral blood, taken after recovery from COVID-19. These receptors originate from a human donor who had recovered from COVID-19. Both conserved end residues are part of each CDR3. A D gene is named only where the DNA matches it firmly. A clone size is listed for some rows: how often the clone was seen (once, few, many), or a class if it is expanded.

size	V	J	D	CDR3	DNA
-	TRBV4-1	TRBJ1-5	-	CASSQMHQPQHF	TGCGCCAGCAGCCAAATGCATCAGCCCCAGCATTTT
-	TRBV5-1	TRBJ2-3	TRBD2	CASSFRSGGIADTQYF	TGCGCCAGCAGCTTCAGGAGCGGGGGTATAGCAGATACGCAGTATTTT
-	TRBV6-2/TRBV6-3	TRBJ2-7	-	CASSRNPGASYEQYF	TGTGCCAGCAGTCGAAACCCCGGGGCCTCCTACGAGCAGTACTTC
-	TRBV12-5	TRBJ2-3	-	CASALLPGRWSTDTQYF	TGTGCTAGTGCCCTCTTACCTGGGAGATGGAGCACAGATACGCAGTATTTT
few	TRBV29-1	TRBJ1-6	TRBD1	CSVETQGGSPLHF	TGCAGCGTTGAAACACAGGGGGGATCACCCCTCCACTTT
-	TRBV11-2	TRBJ2-3	TRBD1	CASSHRPGQLTDTQYF	TGTGCCAGCAGCCACCGCCCGGGACAGCTGACAGATACGCAGTATTTT
-	TRBV25-1	TRBJ1-2	-	CASSEWEPNYGYTF	TGTGCCAGCAGTGAATGGGAACCTAACTATGGCTACACCTTC
-	TRBV20-1	TRBJ1-1	-	CSAPAGAFF	TGCAGTGCCCCCGCGGGAGCTTTCTTT
-	TRBV6-5	TRBJ2-1	TRBD2	CASSHTSGSPNEQFF	TGTGCCAGCAGTCATACTAGCGGGAGCCCAAATGAGCAGTTCTTC
-	TRBV6-2/TRBV6-3	TRBJ2-3	-	CASSLGSGTDTQYF	TGTGCCAGCAGCCTAGGATCGGGTACAGATACGCAGTATTTT
-	TRBV18	TRBJ2-5	TRBD1	CASSPRDRVFQETQYF	TGTGCCAGCTCACCTCGGGACAGGGTTTTTCAAGAGACCCAGTACTTC
-	TRBV6-6	TRBJ2-2	-	CASTPQGGELFF	TGTGCCAGCACCCCGCAGGGCGGGGAGCTGTTTTTT
-	TRBV6-1	TRBJ2-1	-	CASSETRAAYNEQFF	TGTGCCAGCAGTGAAACGCGGGCCGCCTACAATGAGCAGTTCTTC
-	TRBV10-2	TRBJ2-1	TRBD2	CASKGLAGYNEQFF	TGCGCCAGCAAGGGGCTAGCGGGATACAATGAGCAGTTCTTC
-	TRBV2	TRBJ1-1	-	CASSVGGSTEAFF	TGTGCCAGCAGTGTGGGGGGCAGCACTGAAGCTTTCTTT